This T cell receptor (beta chain) comes out of a study of molecular identifiers for immune sequencing clone quantification. Study-level information: Across replicate runs, RNA obtained from approximately 20,000 or 98,000 naive CD8 cells was divided into five, with four undergoing sequencing.

Whole-study findings and limits: Spiked Jurkat TCR RNA equivalent to one cell reportedly surfaced among some 1 million naive cells.

Previously described methods and listed TCR primers were employed for the bulk TCR libraries. From the PCR reads, TCRdb called clonotypes with MiXCR, one entry per CDR3 protein. This sample has tens of thousands of distinct CDR3 sequences; approximately 17% occur once, and the top ten carry roughly 1%. Naive CD8 T cells were picked out by sorting for CD8+CD4-CCR7+CD45RA+. This clonotype was observed at least ten times. Its target is not known. The V end was cut by 4 bases, the J end by 4 bases, with 14 bases between. Germline loops: CDR1 LGHDT, CDR2 YNNKEL (reference sequence). This CDR3 contains 14 residues.

The chain has TRBV3-1 and TRBJ2-7; tentatively, D is TRBD1 or TRBD2 (5 bases each). Sequencing was performed on naive CD8+ T cells from blood, with Jurkat cell RNA spiked in. Subset here: FACS-sorted CD8+CD4-CCR7+CD45RA+ naive T cells. The source of this sequence is a human donor in good health. Some libraries in this study had Jurkat cell RNA spiked in. DNA for the CDR3: TGTGCCAGCAGCCCGGGGACGGGGTTTTACGAGCAGTACTTC. This gives the protein CASSPGTGFYEQYF.